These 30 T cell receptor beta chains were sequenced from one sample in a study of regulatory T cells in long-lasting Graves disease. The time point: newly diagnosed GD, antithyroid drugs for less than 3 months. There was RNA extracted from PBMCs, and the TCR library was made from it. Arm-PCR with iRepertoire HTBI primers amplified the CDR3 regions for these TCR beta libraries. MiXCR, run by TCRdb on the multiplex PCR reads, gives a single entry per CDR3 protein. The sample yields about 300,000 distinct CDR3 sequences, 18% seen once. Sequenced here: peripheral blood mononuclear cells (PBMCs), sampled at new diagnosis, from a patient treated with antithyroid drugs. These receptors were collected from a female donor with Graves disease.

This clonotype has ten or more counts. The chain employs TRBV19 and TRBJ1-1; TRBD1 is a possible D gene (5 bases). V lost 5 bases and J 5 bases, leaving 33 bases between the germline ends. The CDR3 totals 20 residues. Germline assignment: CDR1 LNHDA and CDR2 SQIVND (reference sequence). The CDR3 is CASSVNNLIGLKKRGTEAFF. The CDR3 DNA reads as TGTGCCAGTAGTGTGAACAATTTAATCGGACTAAAAAAGCGGGGGACTGAAGCTTTCTTT.

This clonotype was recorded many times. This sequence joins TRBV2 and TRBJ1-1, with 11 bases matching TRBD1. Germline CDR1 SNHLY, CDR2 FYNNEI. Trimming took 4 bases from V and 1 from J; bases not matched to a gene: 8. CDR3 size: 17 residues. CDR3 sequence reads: CASSVNRDRGTNTEAFF. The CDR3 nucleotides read TGTGCCAGCAGTGTTAATCGGGACAGGGGGACGAACACTGAAGCTTTCTTT.

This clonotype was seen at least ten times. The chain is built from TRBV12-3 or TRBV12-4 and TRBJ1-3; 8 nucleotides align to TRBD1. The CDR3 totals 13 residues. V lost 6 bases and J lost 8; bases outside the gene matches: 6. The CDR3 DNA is TGTGCCAGCAGCTTTGGACAGGGAGACACCATATATTTT. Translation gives CASSFGQGDTIYF.

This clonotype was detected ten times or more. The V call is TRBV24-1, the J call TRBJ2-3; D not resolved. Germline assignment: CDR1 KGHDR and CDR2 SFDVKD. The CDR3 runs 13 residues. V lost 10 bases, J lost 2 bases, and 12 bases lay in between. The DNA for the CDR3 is TGTGCCACTACGGGCGCCCTCACAGATACGCAGTATTTT. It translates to CATTGALTDTQYF.

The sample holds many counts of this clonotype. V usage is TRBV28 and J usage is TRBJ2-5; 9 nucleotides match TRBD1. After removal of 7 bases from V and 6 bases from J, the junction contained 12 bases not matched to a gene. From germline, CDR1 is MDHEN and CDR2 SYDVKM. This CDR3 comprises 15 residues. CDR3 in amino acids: CASTPPGTGKKTQYF. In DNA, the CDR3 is TGTGCCAGCACCCCCCCCGGGACAGGGAAAAAGACCCAGTACTTC.

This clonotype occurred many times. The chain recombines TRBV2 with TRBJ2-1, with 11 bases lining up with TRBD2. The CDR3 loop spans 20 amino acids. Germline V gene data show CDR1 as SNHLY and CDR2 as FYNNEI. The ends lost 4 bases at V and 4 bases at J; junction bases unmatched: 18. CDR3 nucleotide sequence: TGTGCCAGCAGTGGAGGAAGCAGACTAGCGGGGCCTCGTGGGTACAATGAGCAGTTCTTC. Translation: CASSGGSRLAGPRGYNEQFF.

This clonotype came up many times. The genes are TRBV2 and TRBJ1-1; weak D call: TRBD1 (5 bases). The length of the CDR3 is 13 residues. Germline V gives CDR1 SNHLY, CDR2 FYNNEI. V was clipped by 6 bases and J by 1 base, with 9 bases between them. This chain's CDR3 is CASSLRGNTEAFF. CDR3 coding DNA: TGTGCCAGCAGCTTGAGGGGGAACACTGAAGCTTTCTTT.

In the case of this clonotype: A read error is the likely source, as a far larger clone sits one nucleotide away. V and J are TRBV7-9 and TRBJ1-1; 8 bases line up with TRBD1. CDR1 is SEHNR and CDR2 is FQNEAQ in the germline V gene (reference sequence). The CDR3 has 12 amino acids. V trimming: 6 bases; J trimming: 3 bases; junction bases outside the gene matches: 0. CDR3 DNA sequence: TGTGCCAGCAGGACAGGGGACACTGAAGCTTTCTTT. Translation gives CASRTGDTEAFF. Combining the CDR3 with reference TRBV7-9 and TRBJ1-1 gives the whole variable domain DTGVSQNPRHKITKRGQNVTFRCDPISEHNRLYWYRQTLGQGPEFLTYFQNEAQLEKSRLLSDRFSAERPKGSFSTLEIQRTEQGDSAMYLCASRTGDTEAFFGQGTRLTVV.

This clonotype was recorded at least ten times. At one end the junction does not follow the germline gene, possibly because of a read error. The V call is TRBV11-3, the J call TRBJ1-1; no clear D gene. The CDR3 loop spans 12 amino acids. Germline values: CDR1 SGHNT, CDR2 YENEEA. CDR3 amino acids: CASTSDKTGAFF. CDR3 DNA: TGTGCCAGCACCTCAGACAAGACTGGAGCTTTCTTT.

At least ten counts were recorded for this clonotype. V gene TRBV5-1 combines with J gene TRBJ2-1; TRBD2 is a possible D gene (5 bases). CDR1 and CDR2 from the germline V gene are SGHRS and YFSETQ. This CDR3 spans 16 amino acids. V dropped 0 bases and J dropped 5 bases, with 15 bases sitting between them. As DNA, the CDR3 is TGCGCCAGCAGCTTGGCATTATCCAGCGGACACAATGAGCAGTTCTTC. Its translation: CASSLALSSGHNEQFF.

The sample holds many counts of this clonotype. The CDR3 DNA reads as TGTGCCAGCAGCCAAGGAGGAATAGTTACGGAGACCCAGTACTTC. Translation: CASSQGGIVTETQYF. The genes are TRBV3-1 and TRBJ2-5; D is undetermined. V lost 1 base and J 5 bases, leaving 14 bases between the germline ends. Germline V gene lookup returns CDR1 LGHDT and CDR2 YNNKEL (reference sequence). The CDR3 runs 15 residues.

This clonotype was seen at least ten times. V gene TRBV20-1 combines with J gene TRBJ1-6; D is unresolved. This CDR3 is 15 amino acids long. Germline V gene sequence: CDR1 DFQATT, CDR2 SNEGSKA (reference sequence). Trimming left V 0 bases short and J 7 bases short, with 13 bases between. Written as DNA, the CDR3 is TGCAGTGCTAGAGATCTCCGAGTTGGGAATTCACCCCTCCACTTT. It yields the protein CSARDLRVGNSPLHF.

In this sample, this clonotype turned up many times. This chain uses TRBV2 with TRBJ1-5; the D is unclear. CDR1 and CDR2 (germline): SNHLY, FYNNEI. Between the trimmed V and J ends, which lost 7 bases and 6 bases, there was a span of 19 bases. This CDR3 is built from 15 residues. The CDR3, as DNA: TGTGCCAGCAAAGGAGGAGGGAGGAGAGGTCAGCCCCAGCATTTT. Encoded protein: CASKGGGRRGQPQHF.

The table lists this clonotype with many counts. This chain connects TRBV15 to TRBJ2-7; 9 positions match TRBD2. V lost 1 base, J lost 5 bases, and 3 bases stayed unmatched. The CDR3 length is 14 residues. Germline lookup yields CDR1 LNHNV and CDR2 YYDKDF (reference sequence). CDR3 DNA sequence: TGTGCCACCAGCAGAGGGCTAGCGGGAAACGAGCAGTACTTC. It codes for CATSRGLAGNEQYF.

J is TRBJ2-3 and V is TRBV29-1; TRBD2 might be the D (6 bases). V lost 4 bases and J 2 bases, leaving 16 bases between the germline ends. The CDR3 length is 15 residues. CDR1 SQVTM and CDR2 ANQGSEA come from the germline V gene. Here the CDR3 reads CSVGGVIITTDTQYF. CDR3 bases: TGCAGCGTTGGGGGGGTTATAATTACCACAGATACGCAGTATTTT.

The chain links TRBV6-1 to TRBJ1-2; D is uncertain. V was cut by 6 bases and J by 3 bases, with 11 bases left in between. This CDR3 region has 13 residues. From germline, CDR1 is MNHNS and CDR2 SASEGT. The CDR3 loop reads CASSPGLDYGYTF. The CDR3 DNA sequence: TGTGCCAGCAGCCCGGGTCTGGACTATGGCTACACCTTC.

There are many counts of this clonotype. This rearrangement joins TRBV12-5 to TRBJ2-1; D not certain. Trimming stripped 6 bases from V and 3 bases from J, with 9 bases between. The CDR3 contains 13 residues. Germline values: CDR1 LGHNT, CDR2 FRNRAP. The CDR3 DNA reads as TGTGCTAGTGGCGATCAGAGCTACAATGAGCAGTTCTTC. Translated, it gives CASGDQSYNEQFF.

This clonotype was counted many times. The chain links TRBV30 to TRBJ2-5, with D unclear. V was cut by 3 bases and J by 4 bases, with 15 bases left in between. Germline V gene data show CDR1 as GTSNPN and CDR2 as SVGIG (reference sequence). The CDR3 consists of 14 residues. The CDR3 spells CAWSLNGWRETQYF. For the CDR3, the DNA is TGTGCCTGGAGCCTCAACGGGTGGCGAGAGACCCAGTACTTC.

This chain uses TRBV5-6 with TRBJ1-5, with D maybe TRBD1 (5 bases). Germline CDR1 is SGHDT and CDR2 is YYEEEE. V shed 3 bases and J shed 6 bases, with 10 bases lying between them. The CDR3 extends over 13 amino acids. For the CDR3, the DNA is TGTGCCAGCAGCTCCGGGACGGGTCAGCCCCAGCATTTT. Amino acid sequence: CASSSGTGQPQHF.

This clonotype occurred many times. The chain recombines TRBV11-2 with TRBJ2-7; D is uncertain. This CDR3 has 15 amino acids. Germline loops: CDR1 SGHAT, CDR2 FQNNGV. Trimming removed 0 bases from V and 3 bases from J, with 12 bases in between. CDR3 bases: TGTGCCAGCAGCTTAGATAGCCCCCTTTACTACGAGCAGTACTTC. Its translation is CASSLDSPLYYEQYF.

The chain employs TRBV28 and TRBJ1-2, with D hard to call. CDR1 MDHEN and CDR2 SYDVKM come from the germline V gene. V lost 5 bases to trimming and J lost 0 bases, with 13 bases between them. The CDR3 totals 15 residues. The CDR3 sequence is CASSPRGLANYGYTF. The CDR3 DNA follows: TGTGCCAGCAGTCCCCGAGGACTCGCTAACTATGGCTACACCTTC.

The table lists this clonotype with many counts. In nucleotides, the CDR3 is TGCGCCAGCACCCTTGGGGGGAGTGACGAGCAGTACTTC. Its protein product is CASTLGGSDEQYF. The chain carries TRBV5-1 and TRBJ2-7, with D tentatively TRBD2 (6 bases). Between the trimmed V and J ends, which lost 6 bases and 5 bases, there was a span of 15 bases. Germline CDR1 reads SGHRS; CDR2 reads YFSETQ. CDR3 length: 13 amino acids.

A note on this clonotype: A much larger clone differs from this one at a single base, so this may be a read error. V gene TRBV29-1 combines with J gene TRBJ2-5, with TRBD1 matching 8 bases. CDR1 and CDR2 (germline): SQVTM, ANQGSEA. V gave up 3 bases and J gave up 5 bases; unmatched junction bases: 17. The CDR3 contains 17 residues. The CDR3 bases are TGCAGCGTTGACACCATCTCCAGACAGGGGCGGATGGAGACCCAGTACTTC. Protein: CSVDTISRQGRMETQYF.

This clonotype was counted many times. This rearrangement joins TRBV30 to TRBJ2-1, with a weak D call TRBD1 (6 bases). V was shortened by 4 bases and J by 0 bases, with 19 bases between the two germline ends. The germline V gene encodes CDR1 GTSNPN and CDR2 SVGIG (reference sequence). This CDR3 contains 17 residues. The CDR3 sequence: CAWNARGRPSSYNEQFF. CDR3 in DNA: TGTGCCTGGAATGCCAGGGGACGTCCTAGCTCCTACAATGAGCAGTTCTTC.

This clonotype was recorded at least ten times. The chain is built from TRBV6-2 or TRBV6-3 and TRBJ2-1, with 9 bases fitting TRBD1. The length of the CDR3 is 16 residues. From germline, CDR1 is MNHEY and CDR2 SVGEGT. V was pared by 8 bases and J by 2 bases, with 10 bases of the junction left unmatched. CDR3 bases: TGTGCCAGCTCCAGACCACAGGGGGCGGCCTACAATGAGCAGTTCTTC. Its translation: CASSRPQGAAYNEQFF.

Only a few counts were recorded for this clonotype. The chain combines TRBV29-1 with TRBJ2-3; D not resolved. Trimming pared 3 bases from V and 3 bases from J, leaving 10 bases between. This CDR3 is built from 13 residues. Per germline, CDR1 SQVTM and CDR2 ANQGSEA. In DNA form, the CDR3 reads TGCAGCGTTGAGGGATGGGATACAGATACGCAGTATTTT. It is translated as CSVEGWDTDTQYF.

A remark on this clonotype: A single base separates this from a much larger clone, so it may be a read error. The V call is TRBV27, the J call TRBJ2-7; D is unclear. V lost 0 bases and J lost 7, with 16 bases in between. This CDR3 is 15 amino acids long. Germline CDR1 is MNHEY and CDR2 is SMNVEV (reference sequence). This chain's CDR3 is CASSLSLGTYNEQYF. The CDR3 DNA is TGTGCCAGCAGTTTATCGCTGGGTACCTACAATGAGCAGTACTTC.

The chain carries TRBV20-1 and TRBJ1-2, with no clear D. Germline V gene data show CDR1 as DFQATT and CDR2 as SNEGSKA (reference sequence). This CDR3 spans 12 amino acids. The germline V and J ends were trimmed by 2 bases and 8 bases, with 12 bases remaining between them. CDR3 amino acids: CSARSDIGGYTF. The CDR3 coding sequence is TGCAGTGCTAGATCTGACATTGGCGGCTACACCTTC.

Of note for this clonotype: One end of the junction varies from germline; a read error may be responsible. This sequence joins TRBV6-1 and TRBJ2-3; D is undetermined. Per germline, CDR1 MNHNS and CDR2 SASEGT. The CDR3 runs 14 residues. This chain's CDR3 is CASSEGSSTDTQYF. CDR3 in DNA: TGTGCCAGCAGCGAAGGTTCTAGCACAGATACGCAGTATTTT.

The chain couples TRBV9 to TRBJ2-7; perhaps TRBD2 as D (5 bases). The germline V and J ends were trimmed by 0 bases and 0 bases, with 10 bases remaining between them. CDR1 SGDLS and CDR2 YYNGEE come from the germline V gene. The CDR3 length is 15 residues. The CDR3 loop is CASSVGEGSSYEQYF. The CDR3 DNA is TGTGCCAGCAGCGTAGGTGAAGGGAGCTCCTACGAGCAGTACTTC.